The entry below describes one TCR beta chain. This record belongs to a study of blood T cell repertoires in COVID-19. Authors' processing steps: Reference gene primer amplification gave estimated nucleated cell counts. The data were produced by immunoSEQ multiplex PCR, yet TCRdb's version contains in-frame clones alone and is incomplete. D and trimming were read from the DNA, whereas the V and J calls and clone size are those reported in that table. The sample contains around 250,000 clones, roughly 88% of which appear only once. Looked up from germline, CDR1 is SGHDN and CDR2 is FVKESK. V gave up 4 bases and J gave up 3 bases, with 15 bases separating them. The CDR3 is made up of 15 amino acids. Those who participated ranged in age from roughly 18 to 100 years and resided in some 24 US areas. Participant-reported clinical history was the basis for cohort assignment. Cohort 3 donors counted as recovered after two negative PCRs, clearance, or resolved symptoms.

This clonotype was obtained from a woman in her forties or fifties who had recovered from COVID-19. The rearrangement uses TRBV14 and TRBJ1-2; D unresolved. The material sequenced was PBMCs or T cells enriched from blood (not recorded which). CDR3 residues: CASSRDLDGYYGYTF. Written as DNA, the CDR3 is TGTGCCAGCAGCCGAGACCTAGACGGATACTATGGCTACACCTTC.